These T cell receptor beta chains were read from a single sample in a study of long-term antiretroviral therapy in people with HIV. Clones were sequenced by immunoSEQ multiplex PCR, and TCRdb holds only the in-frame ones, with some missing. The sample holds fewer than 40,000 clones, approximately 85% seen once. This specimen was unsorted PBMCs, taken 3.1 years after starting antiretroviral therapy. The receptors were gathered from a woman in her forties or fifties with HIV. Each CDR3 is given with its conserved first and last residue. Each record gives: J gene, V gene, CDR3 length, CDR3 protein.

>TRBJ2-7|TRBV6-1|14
CASSDGTGPYEQYF
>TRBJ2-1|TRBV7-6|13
CASTDRGDNEQFF
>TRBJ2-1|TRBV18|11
CASSPKNEQFF
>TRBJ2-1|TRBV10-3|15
CAISELAGDYNEQFF
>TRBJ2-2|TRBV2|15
CASSASGTDTGELFF
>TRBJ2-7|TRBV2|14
CASREQSVSIEQYF
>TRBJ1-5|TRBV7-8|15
CASSLDYRDNQPQHF
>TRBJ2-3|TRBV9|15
CASSVDGGPSDTQYF
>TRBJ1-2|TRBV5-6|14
CASSLTTGYYGYTF
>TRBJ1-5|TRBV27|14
CASSLRQETSPQHF
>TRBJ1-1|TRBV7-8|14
CASSEGALGTEAFF
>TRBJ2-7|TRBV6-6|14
CASSGGTANYEQYF
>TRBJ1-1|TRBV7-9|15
CASSLVAGGSTEAFF
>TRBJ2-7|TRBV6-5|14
CASSKMRGPYEQYF
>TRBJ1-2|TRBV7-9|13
CASSFDRGNGYTF
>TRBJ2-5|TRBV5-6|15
CASSLHGRERGTQYF
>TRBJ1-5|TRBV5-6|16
CASSLFRGAGNQPQHF
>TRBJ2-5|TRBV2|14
CASRYDRVQETQYF
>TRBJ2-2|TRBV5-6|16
CASSSYRYDDTGELFF
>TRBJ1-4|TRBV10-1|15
CASSKGQATNEKLFF
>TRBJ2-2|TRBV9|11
CASTGGGELFF
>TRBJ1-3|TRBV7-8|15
CASSLPGTQGNTIYF
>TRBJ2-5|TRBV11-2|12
CATRGGGETQYF
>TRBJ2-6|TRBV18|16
CASSPASGGGANVLTF
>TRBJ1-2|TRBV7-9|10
CAIDKNGYTF
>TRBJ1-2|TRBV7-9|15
CASSSDREAVYGYTF
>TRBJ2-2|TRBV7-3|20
CASSLTWTSGQSSNTGELFF
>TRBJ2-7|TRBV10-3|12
CAIRGDLYEQYF
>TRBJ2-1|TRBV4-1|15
CASSSRRDLSNEQFF
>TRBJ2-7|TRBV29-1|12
CSSRDTSYEQYF
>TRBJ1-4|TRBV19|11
CASTLGEKLFF
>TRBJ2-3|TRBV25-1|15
CASGFGQGGADTQYF
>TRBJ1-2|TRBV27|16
CASSFSSSLFNYGYTF
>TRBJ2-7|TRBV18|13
CASSWTGESEQYF
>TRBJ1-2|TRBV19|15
CASSIRTEPNYGYTF
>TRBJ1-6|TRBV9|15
CASSVGRPYNSPLHF
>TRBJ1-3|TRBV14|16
CASSQGPLWIGNTIYF
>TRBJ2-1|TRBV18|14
CASSPRQPYNEQFF
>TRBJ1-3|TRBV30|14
CAQRLGGARNTIYF
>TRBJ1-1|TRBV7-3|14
CASSPRHYNTEAFF
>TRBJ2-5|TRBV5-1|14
CASSPGTGEETQYF
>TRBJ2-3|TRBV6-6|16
CASSSRGPDSTDTQYF
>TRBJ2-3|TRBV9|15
CASSMGQGARDTQYF
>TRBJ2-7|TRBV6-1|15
CASSAGTALLGEQYF
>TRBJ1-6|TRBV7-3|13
CASSLVGYSPLHF
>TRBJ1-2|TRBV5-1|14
CASSSGTVNYGYTF
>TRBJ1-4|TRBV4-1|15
CASSQGPQGGEKLFF
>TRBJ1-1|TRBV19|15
CASLSWGGMNTEAFF
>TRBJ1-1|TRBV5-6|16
CASSRTDRPVGTEAFF
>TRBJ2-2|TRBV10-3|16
CAISESARGNTGELFF
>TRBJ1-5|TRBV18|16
CASSPLGQGRNQPQHF
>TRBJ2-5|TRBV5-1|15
CASSRQDLFEETQYF